The sequence of this TCR beta chain was determined in a study of blood T cell repertoires in COVID-19 (dated by TCRdb to between 2020 and 2021). As for the study more broadly: Samples covering the acute and convalescent phases of COVID-19 were provided by collaborators in the United States, Italy and Spain. The sample metadata nearly always contained a de-identified subject ID, COVID-19 status, age in years and sex. The prospective study material was composed of cDNA or gDNA derived from T cells, B-cell-depleted T cells, or PBMCs. The samples were drawn from two sources: the first 160 participants of the ongoing ImmuneRACE study, and 1,000 to 1,500 subjects contributed by 6 global collaborators. The repertoires were made available in a free public database intended to serve as a resource for research on the immune response to SARS-CoV-2. Deeply sampled blood TCRbeta repertoires from subjects exposed to, actively infected with, or recovered from COVID-19 were included in the dataset. Where available, HLA class I and class II types were obtained from metadata supplied by the sample provider rather than from assay-based typing. What the authors observed across the whole study: The quantity of clinical and demographic metadata differed by source and by participant and was supplied without curation.

One collaborating source in Seattle enrolled patients while the patients were actively infected and followed the patients over time throughout the course of disease. Collaborating institutions collected whole blood in K2EDTA tubes following their own protocols. Collaborator samples were shipped for TCRbeta analysis as frozen whole blood, isolated PBMCs, or DNA extracted from either sample type. A word on this clone: Its antigen is unknown. Per-base qualities were not stored, and no clone one base away is much larger.

Relative to germline, V is missing 3 bases and J is missing 2 bases, with 10 bases of the junction outside any gene match. From the germline V gene (reference sequence), CDR1 is DFQATT and CDR2 is SNEGSKA. The cysteine opens and the phenylalanine closes a CDR3 of 18 amino acids. Only CDR3 DNA remains: 54 bases, in frame from the first base. TCRbeta CDR3 regions were amplified from genomic DNA using the immunoSEQ Assay, a bias-controlled multiplex PCR. As for the original processing: The number of nucleated cells in each sample was estimated by amplification of reference gene primers within the assay. Sequence reads were collapsed and filtered to measure the absolute abundance of every unique TCRbeta CDR3 rearrangement. Productive Simpson clonality was computed per sample as the square root of Simpson's diversity index over productive rearrangements. TCRdb's version of the immuneACCESS table is confined to in-frame rearrangements and falls short of the full clone set. An unresolved V gene accounts for under half of the shortfall where checked; the remainder is of unknown origin. Clonal size and the V and J genes are those of that table, whereas D and trimming came from the DNA. This sample gives about 190,000 clones in total; more than 75% of them show up just once. The leading ten clones occupy approximately 7.8% of the sample.

Recombination connected TRBV20-1 to TRBJ2-4; 13 bases in the junction line up with TRBD2. Sequenced input: peripheral blood. The source of this sequence is a woman aged 55-75 years with COVID-19, enrolled during active disease. The DNA sequence is given as TGCAGTGCTAGTCGCGGGACTAGCGGGACAGGAACCAAAAACATTCAGTACTTC. This sequence encodes CSASRGTSGTGTKNIQYF.